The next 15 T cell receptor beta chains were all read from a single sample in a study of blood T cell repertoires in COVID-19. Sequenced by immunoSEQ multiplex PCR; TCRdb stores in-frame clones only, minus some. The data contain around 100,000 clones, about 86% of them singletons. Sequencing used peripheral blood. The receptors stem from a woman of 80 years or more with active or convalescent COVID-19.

Written as DNA, the CDR3 is TGTGCCAGCAGTCCACCCCATCGGAGCGGTGGCTACACCTTC. This encodes CASSPPHRSGGYTF. V is TRBV28 and J is TRBJ1-2; D is uncertain. The CDR3 covers 14 residues. The ends were cut back, 5 bases at V and 7 bases at J, with 17 bases in the middle. Germline CDR1 is MDHEN and CDR2 is SYDVKM.

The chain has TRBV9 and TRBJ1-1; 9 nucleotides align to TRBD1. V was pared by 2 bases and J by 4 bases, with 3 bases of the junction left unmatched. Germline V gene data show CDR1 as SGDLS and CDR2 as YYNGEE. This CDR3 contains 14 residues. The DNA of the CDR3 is TGTGCCAGCAGCGTTGGGACAGGGCCCACTGAAGCTTTCTTT. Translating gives CASSVGTGPTEAFF.

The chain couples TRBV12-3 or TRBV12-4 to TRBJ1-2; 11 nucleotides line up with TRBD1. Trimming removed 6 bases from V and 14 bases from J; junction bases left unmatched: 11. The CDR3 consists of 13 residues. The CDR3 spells CASRMTDRGLGTF. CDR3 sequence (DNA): TGTGCCAGCAGGATGACGGACAGGGGGCTCGGGACCTTC.

The CDR3 nucleotides read TGTGCCAGCAGCGAAAGTGACAGGAAGAACACTGAAGCTTTCTTT. Translation gives CASSESDRKNTEAFF. The rearrangement uses TRBV11-2 and TRBJ1-1; D may be TRBD1 (6 bases). The length of the CDR3 is 15 residues. V was cut by 5 bases and J by 1 base, with 14 bases left in between. Looked up from germline, CDR1 is SGHAT and CDR2 is FQNNGV.

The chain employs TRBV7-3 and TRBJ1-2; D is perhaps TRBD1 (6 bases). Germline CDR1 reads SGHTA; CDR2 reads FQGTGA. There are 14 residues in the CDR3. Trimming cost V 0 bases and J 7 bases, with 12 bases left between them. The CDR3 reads CASSLTGGPGGYTF. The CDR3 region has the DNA TGTGCCAGCAGCTTAACCGGGGGGCCGGGTGGCTACACCTTC. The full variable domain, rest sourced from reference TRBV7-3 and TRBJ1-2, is GAGVSQTPSNKVTEKGKYVELRCDPISGHTALYWYRQSLGQGPEFLIYFQGTGAADDSGLPNDRFFAVRPEGSVSTLKIQRTERGDSAVYLCASSLTGGPGGYTFGSGTRLTVV.

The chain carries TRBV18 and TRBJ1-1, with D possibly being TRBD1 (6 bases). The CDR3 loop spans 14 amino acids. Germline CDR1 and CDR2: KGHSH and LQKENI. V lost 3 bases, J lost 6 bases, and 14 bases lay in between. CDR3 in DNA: TGTGCCAGCTCACCCCGTCCCGGGACATCTGAAGCTTTCTTT. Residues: CASSPRPGTSEAFF.

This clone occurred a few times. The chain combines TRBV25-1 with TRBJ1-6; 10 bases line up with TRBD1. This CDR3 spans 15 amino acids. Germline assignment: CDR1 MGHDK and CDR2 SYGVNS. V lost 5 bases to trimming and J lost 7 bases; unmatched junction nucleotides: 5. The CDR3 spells CASSKSGQGNSPLHF. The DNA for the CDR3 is TGTGCCAGCAGTAAATCGGGACAGGGGAATTCACCCCTCCACTTT.

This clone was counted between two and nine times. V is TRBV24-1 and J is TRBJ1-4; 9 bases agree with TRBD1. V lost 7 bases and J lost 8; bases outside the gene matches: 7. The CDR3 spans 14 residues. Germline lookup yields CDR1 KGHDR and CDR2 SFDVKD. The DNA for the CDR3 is TGTGCCACCAGCTCGGGACAGGGTAACGAAAAACTGTTTTTT. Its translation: CATSSGQGNEKLFF.

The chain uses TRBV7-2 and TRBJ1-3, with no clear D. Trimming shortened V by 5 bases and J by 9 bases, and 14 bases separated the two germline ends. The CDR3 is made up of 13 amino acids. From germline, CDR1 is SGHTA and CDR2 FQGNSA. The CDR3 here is CASSPPGVPTIYF. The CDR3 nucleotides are TGTGCCAGCAGCCCGCCCGGGGTCCCCACCATATATTTT.

The CDR3 protein is CASSQVGDSPQYF. In DNA, the CDR3 is TGTGCCAGCAGCCAAGTTGGGGACTCTCCGCAGTATTTT. The chain uses TRBV3-1 (or the pseudogene TRBV3-2) and TRBJ2-3; a possible D gene is TRBD2 (6 bases). CDR3 size: 13 residues. Per germline, CDR1 LGHDT and CDR2 YNNKEL (reference sequence). V gave up 1 base and J gave up 10 bases, with 12 bases separating them.

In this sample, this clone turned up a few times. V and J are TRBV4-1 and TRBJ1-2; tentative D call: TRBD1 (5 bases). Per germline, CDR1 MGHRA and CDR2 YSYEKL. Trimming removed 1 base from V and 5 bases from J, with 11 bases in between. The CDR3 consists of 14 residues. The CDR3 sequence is CASSQGTGPYGYTF. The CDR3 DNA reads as TGCGCCAGCAGCCAAGGCACAGGACCTTATGGCTACACCTTC.

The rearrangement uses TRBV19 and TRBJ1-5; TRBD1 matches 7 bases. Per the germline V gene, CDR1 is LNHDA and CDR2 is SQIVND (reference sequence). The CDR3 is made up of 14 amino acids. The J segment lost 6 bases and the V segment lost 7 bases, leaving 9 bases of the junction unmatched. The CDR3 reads CASTRQGGFQPQHF. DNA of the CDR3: TGTGCCAGTACTAGACAGGGTGGTTTTCAGCCCCAGCATTTT.

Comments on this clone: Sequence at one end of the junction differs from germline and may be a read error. CDR3 nucleotides: TGTGCTAGCAGCTATCACCCAACGGGACTAGCGGGAGGACCAGCTAGCACAGATACGCAGTATTTT. This encodes CASSYHPTGLAGGPASTDTQYF. The chain uses TRBV7-7 and TRBJ2-3; 15 nucleotides line up with TRBD2. Germline lookup yields CDR1 SSHAT and CDR2 FNYEAQ (reference sequence). The CDR3 length is 22 residues.

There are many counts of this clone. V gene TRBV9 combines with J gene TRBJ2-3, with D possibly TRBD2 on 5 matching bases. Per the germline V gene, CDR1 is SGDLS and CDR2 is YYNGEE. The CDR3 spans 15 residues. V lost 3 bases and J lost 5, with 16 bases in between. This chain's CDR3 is CASSASGGRGDTQYF. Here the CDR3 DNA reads TGTGCCAGCAGCGCTTCGGGCGGTCGGGGAGATACGCAGTATTTT.

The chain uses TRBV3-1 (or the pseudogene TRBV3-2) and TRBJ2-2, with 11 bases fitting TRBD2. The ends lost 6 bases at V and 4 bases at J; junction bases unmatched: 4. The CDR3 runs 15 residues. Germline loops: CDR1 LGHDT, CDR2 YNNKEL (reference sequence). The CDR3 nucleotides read TGTGCCAGCAGTAGACTAGCGGGGCCCACCGGGGAGCTGTTTTTT. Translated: CASSRLAGPTGELFF.